These 20 T cell receptor beta chains were all obtained from the same sample, sequenced in a study of cytomegalovirus exposure and HLA in healthy donors. 60 Vbeta and 13 Jbeta primers were used in PCR. The protocol was immunoSEQ multiplex PCR, while the TCRdb copy is restricted to in-frame clones and leaves out a portion. The profile covers 210,000 or so clones, with around 85% appearing a single time and around 1.4% taken by the ten largest. Sequenced input: PBMCs. All receptors come from a human donor in good health.

The chain combines TRBV7-9 with TRBJ2-7; 8 bases align to TRBD2. Germline V gives CDR1 SEHNR, CDR2 FQNEAQ (reference sequence). CDR3 length: 17 residues. The V segment lost 1 base and the J segment 1 base; nucleotides outside the gene matches: 9. The CDR3 reads CASSLDHSGVESYEQYF. Written as DNA, the CDR3 is TGTGCCAGCAGCTTAGATCATAGCGGGGTCGAATCCTACGAGCAGTACTTC.

The rearrangement uses TRBV9 and TRBJ1-1, with TRBD1 as a possible D gene (5 bases). V lost 0 bases to trimming and J lost 4 bases, with 13 bases between them. CDR1 is SGDLS, CDR2 YYNGEE, per germline. The CDR3 spans 15 residues. CDR3 bases: TGTGCCAGCAGCGTAGAGGCCGTGGGGGGCACTGAAGCTTTCTTT. It yields the protein CASSVEAVGGTEAFF.

The chain employs TRBV29-1 and TRBJ2-7, with 7 bases aligning to TRBD1. The trim removed 2 bases at V and 4 bases at J, leaving 5 bases unmatched. Germline values: CDR1 SQVTM, CDR2 ANQGSEA. This CDR3 region has 13 residues. The CDR3 DNA is TGCAGCGTTGAAAGTTACAGGGGATACGAGCAGTACTTC. Amino acids: CSVESYRGYEQYF.

Worth noting for this clone: Within the sample, other DNA sequences also encode this same CDR3. The chain has TRBV19 and TRBJ1-3; D is undetermined. V was pared by 4 bases and J by 1 base, with 5 bases between. This CDR3 is 13 amino acids long. Looked up from germline, CDR1 is LNHDA and CDR2 is SQIVND (reference sequence). The CDR3, as DNA: TGTGCCAGTAGTACGGTATCTGGAAACACCATATATTTT. Translated: CASSTVSGNTIYF.

The chain carries TRBV5-8 and TRBJ2-2; D gene unclear. V shed 2 bases and J shed 4 bases, with 6 bases lying between them. The germline V gene encodes CDR1 SGHTS and CDR2 YDEGEE. The CDR3 is 13 residues long. Written as DNA, the CDR3 is TGTGCCAGCAGCTTCTCCCGCACCGGGGAGCTGTTTTTT. This translates into CASSFSRTGELFF.

The chain couples TRBV18 to TRBJ2-1; 14 bases fit TRBD2. V lost 0 bases, J lost 5 bases, and 6 bases stayed unmatched. The CDR3 sequence is 18 residues long. CDR1 and CDR2 from the germline V gene are KGHSH and LQKENI. The CDR3 DNA sequence: TGTGCCAGCTCACCACCCAGAGGACTAGCGGGAGGAAACAATGAGCAGTTCTTC. Translated: CASSPPRGLAGGNNEQFF. The complete variable domain, with remaining parts taken from reference TRBV18 and TRBJ2-1, reads NAGVMQNPRHLVRRRGQEARLRCSPMKGHSHVYWYRQLPEEGLKFMVYLQKENIIDESGMPKERFSAEFPKEGPSILRIQQVVRGDSAAYFCASSPPRGLAGGNNEQFFGPGTRLTVL.

The rearrangement links TRBV6-6 to TRBJ2-1; 9 nucleotides agree with TRBD1. Trimming cost V 5 bases and J 4 bases; bases outside gene matches: 6. Germline CDR1 is MNHNY and CDR2 is SVGAGI (reference sequence). The CDR3 loop spans 15 amino acids. CDR3 region: CASSPVGQGYNEQFF. CDR3 nucleotide sequence: TGTGCCAGCAGTCCAGTGGGACAGGGATACAATGAGCAGTTCTTC.

The chain joins TRBV28 to TRBJ1-2, with TRBD1 matching 7 bases. The CDR3 extends over 18 amino acids. Per the germline V gene, CDR1 is MDHEN and CDR2 is SYDVKM. The junction had 13 bases not matched to a gene; V was cut back by 3 bases and J by 0 bases. Written as DNA, the CDR3 is TGTGCCAGCAGTTTCCCCCCCCGAGGGACAGCGGCTAACTATGGCTACACCTTC. This sequence encodes CASSFPPRGTAANYGYTF.

This chain connects TRBV19 to TRBJ2-7, with 8 bases identical to TRBD1. Germline loops: CDR1 LNHDA, CDR2 SQIVND (reference sequence). V lost 9 bases, J lost 1 base, and 11 bases stayed unmatched. The CDR3 extends over 15 amino acids. The CDR3, as DNA: TGTGCCAGCTCGGGATCAGGGGGCAGATCCTACGAGCAGTACTTC. It specifies CASSGSGGRSYEQYF.

This chain joins TRBV7-9 and TRBJ2-1; D unclear. Germline CDR1 and CDR2: SEHNR and FQNEAQ (reference sequence). V lost 3 bases and J 9 bases, leaving 9 bases between the germline ends. This CDR3 contains 12 residues. The CDR3 coding sequence is TGTGCCAGCAGCTTGGCGGTGGGTGAGCAGTTCTTC. It is translated as CASSLAVGEQFF.

The J gene is TRBJ2-7, the V gene TRBV5-1; TRBD2 might be the D (5 bases). V lost 5 bases and J 5 bases, leaving 14 bases between the germline ends. Germline loops: CDR1 SGHRS, CDR2 YFSETQ. CDR3 length: 13 amino acids. The CDR3 here is CASSQTRPHEQYF. The CDR3 region has the DNA TGCGCCAGCAGTCAAACTAGACCCCACGAGCAGTACTTC. The full variable domain, completed using reference TRBV5-1 and TRBJ2-7, is KAGVTQTPRYLIKTRGQQVTLSCSPISGHRSVSWYQQTPGQGLQFLFEYFSETQRNKGNFPGRFSGRQFSNSRSEMNVSTLELGDSALYLCASSQTRPHEQYFGPGTRLTVT.

V usage is TRBV6-1 and J usage is TRBJ2-3; no clear D gene. CDR3 length equals 14 residues. Germline loops: CDR1 MNHNS, CDR2 SASEGT. V dropped 1 base and J dropped 4 bases, with 9 bases sitting between them. CDR3 loop: CASSEGRRADTQYF. The CDR3 nucleotides read TGTGCCAGCAGTGAAGGGCGCCGGGCAGATACGCAGTATTTT.

This clone showed up just a few times. The chain carries TRBV29-1 and TRBJ1-1, with TRBD1 matching over 7 bases. V shed 5 bases, J shed 3 bases, and the junction held 9 bases outside the gene matches. Germline CDR1 reads SQVTM; CDR2 reads ANQGSEA. This CDR3 comprises 14 residues. CDR3 DNA sequence: TGCAGCGTTCAGGGACAGCGGGTCGACACTGAAGCTTTCTTT. Protein: CSVQGQRVDTEAFF.

To note about this clone: Within the sample, other DNA sequences also encode this same CDR3. The chain carries TRBV18 and TRBJ2-7; possibly TRBD2 for D (6 bases). Germline V gene lookup returns CDR1 KGHSH and CDR2 LQKENI. V lost 3 bases and J 0 bases, leaving 12 bases between the germline ends. The CDR3 spans 15 residues. The CDR3 nucleotides read TGTGCCAGCTCACCTCCGGGACTCCCCTCCTACGAGCAGTACTTC. It is translated as CASSPPGLPSYEQYF.

V gene TRBV4-3 combines with J gene TRBJ1-2; the match to TRBD1 covers 7 bases. The length of the CDR3 is 12 residues. The V gene's germline CDR1 is LGHNA and CDR2 YSLEER. V was clipped by 4 bases and J by 8 bases; unmatched bases: 4. In nucleotides, the CDR3 is TGCGCCAGCAGCCTCCAGGGGGAGGGCTACACCTTC. Translation gives CASSLQGEGYTF.

The chain has TRBV2 and TRBJ2-1; D is unresolved. V lost 8 bases and J 2 bases, leaving 10 bases between the germline ends. The CDR3 sequence is 13 residues long. Germline assignment: CDR1 SNHLY and CDR2 FYNNEI. This CDR3 is CASASSAYNEQFF. The CDR3 DNA follows: TGTGCCAGCGCATCTTCAGCCTACAATGAGCAGTTCTTC.

This chain links TRBV27 with TRBJ2-7; 14 positions agree with TRBD2. The V gene end was trimmed by 5 bases and the J gene end by 7 bases; junction bases not matched to a gene: 4. CDR3 length: 14 residues. Germline CDR1 reads MNHEY; CDR2 reads SMNVEV (reference sequence). The CDR3 here is CASSRTSGRSEQYF. The CDR3 bases are TGTGCCAGCAGTAGGACTAGCGGGAGGAGTGAGCAGTACTTC.

CDR3 sequence: CASSESLAGGPAGELFF. CDR3 bases: TGTGCCAGCAGTGAGTCACTAGCGGGAGGGCCGGCCGGGGAGCTGTTTTTT. The chain uses TRBV2 and TRBJ2-2; 13 bases fit TRBD2. The CDR3 spans 17 residues. V gave up 3 bases and J gave up 6 bases; unmatched junction bases: 7. Germline V gene data show CDR1 as SNHLY and CDR2 as FYNNEI.

The J gene is TRBJ1-1, the V gene TRBV7-3, with TRBD1 identical over 8 bases. CDR1 and CDR2 from the germline V gene are SGHTA and FQGTGA. Losses at the gene ends were 4 bases for V and 1 base for J; bases not matched to a gene: 11. CDR3 length: 17 amino acids. The CDR3 is CASSSGPYRGSNTEAFF. CDR3 sequence (DNA): TGTGCCAGCAGCTCAGGGCCGTACAGGGGGTCGAACACTGAAGCTTTCTTT.

This chain links TRBV10-2 with TRBJ2-7; TRBD1 aligns across 11 bases. J lost 1 base, V lost 6 bases, and 2 bases had no gene match. The CDR3 extends over 14 amino acids. Germline CDR1 and CDR2: WSHSY and SAAADI. The CDR3 here is CASRGTGGSYEQYF. CDR3 sequence (DNA): TGCGCCAGCAGGGGGACAGGGGGTTCCTACGAGCAGTACTTC.